The following is a TCR beta chain sequence with its context. Its antigen is still unknown. The J segment lost 5 bases and the V segment lost 7 bases, leaving 10 bases of the junction unmatched. There are 14 residues in the CDR3. CDR1 and CDR2 from the germline V gene are SQVTM and ANQGSEA. This entry is derived from a study of regulatory T cells in long-lasting Graves disease. General observations from the study: It was in persistent disease that TRBV28, TRBJ1-2 and TRBJ2-5 were favored.

Combining iRepertoire HTBI primers with Arm-PCR of CDR3 regions, the authors built TCR beta libraries. TCRdb processed the multiplex PCR reads anew with MiXCR; each CDR3 protein has one entry. The table includes some 410,000 distinct CDR3 sequences, about 15% detected once. Time point specified: newly diagnosed GD, antithyroid drugs for less than 3 months. PBMCs were the source of the RNA used for TCR sequencing. EDTA tubes received nine milliliters of collected peripheral blood. Another study also made use of these data, one on T cells in Graves' hyperthyroidism and ophthalmopathy. That source adds: Blood shared most expanded thyroid clonotypes above 0.001.

The TCR sequence derives from a woman younger than 45 with Graves disease. J is TRBJ2-2 and V is TRBV29-1, with TRBD1 matching 7 bases. The sequencing used peripheral blood mononuclear cells (PBMCs), collected at new diagnosis, from a patient treated with antithyroid drugs. CDR3 coding DNA: TGCAGCGGAAAGGGGGCGCCGGGGACCGGGGAGCTGTTTTTT. Encoded protein: CSGKGAPGTGELFF.